The 18 T cell receptor beta chains listed next were all sequenced from one sample in a study of shared clonotypes between healthy human individuals. Profiling relied on immunoSEQ multiplex PCR, and the TCRdb table lists in-frame clones only, not all of them. The repertoire consists of some 500,000 clones, with 90% to 97% occurring once and the leading ten covering 0.05% to 0.07%. The sample consisted of naive CD4+ T cells sorted from blood. Subset defined: CD45RA+ positively selected. These TCRs come from a woman in her thirties in good health.

This sequence joins TRBV11-2 and TRBJ2-7; no reliable D call. CDR1 and CDR2 from the germline V gene are SGHAT and FQNNGV. Between the trimmed V and J ends, which lost 1 base and 0 bases, there was a span of 19 bases. The CDR3 is made up of 18 amino acids. CDR3: CASSLGSGYGQSSYEQYF. In DNA form, the CDR3 reads TGTGCCAGCAGCTTAGGATCTGGTTACGGGCAAAGCTCCTACGAGCAGTACTTC.

V gene TRBV6-6 combines with J gene TRBJ1-1; 8 positions agree with TRBD1. The CDR3 is 15 amino acids. Trimming at V came to 5 bases and at J to 4 bases, leaving 9 bases not matched to a gene. CDR1 MNHNY and CDR2 SVGAGI come from the germline V gene (reference sequence). CDR3 sequence reads: CASSPGGTGATEAFF. The CDR3 DNA reads TGTGCCAGCAGTCCCGGAGGGACAGGCGCCACTGAAGCTTTCTTT.

V and J are TRBV27 and TRBJ2-7; no reliable D call. Germline lookup yields CDR1 MNHEY and CDR2 SMNVEV (reference sequence). V lost 6 bases to trimming and J lost 2 bases, with 8 bases between them. The CDR3 length is 12 residues. CDR3 coding DNA: TGTGCCAGCAGGGGCCCGACCTACGAGCAGTACTTC. Encoded protein: CASRGPTYEQYF.

CDR3 coding DNA: TGTGCCACCAGCAGTTGGGGGCTAGCGGGAGGAGGACTTGACAATGAGCAGTTCTTC. Its translation is CATSSWGLAGGGLDNEQFF. The chain joins TRBV15 to TRBJ2-1; 11 nucleotides match TRBD2. CDR1 is LNHNV, CDR2 YYDKDF, per germline (reference sequence). With V trimmed by 3 bases and J by 5 bases, 15 bases remained unmatched. The CDR3 length is 19 residues.

This chain connects TRBV19 to TRBJ2-7; 7 nucleotides agree with TRBD1. CDR3 length: 15 amino acids. The junction had 6 bases not matched to a gene; V was cut back by 3 bases and J by 1 base. Per germline, CDR1 LNHDA and CDR2 SQIVND (reference sequence). Here the CDR3 DNA reads TGTGCCAGTAGTATTTACCAGGGGGTATCCTACGAGCAGTACTTC. As protein: CASSIYQGVSYEQYF.

The CDR3 reads CASSPRFGGSTDTQYF. In nucleotides, the CDR3 is TGTGCCAGCAGCCCCAGGTTCGGGGGTAGCACAGATACGCAGTATTTT. The V gene is TRBV6-4, the J gene TRBJ2-3; D is possibly TRBD2 (6 bases). Germline assignment: CDR1 MRHNA and CDR2 SNTAGT. Trimming removed 6 bases at V and 0 bases at J, with 16 bases between. This CDR3 region has 16 residues.

The rearrangement joins TRBV4-1 to TRBJ2-2; the match to TRBD2 covers 13 bases. Germline V gene data show CDR1 as MGHRA and CDR2 as YSYEKL. This CDR3 is 17 amino acids long. The ends lost 4 bases at V and 0 bases at J; junction bases unmatched: 2. The chain's CDR3 is CASSRGTSGANTGELFF. CDR3 in DNA: TGCGCCAGCAGCCGAGGGACTAGCGGGGCGAACACCGGGGAGCTGTTTTTT.

The chain combines TRBV25-1 with TRBJ2-7; D gene uncertain. This CDR3 has 14 residues. V was cut by 1 base and J by 9 bases, with 16 bases left in between. CDR1 MGHDK and CDR2 SYGVNS come from the germline V gene. The CDR3 region is CASSEFVAAVGQYF. CDR3 nucleotide sequence: TGTGCCAGCAGTGAATTTGTAGCCGCAGTGGGGCAGTACTTC.

The chain uses TRBV6-5 and TRBJ2-1; D unresolved. Germline assignment: CDR1 MNHEY and CDR2 SVGAGI. The ends were cut back, 6 bases at V and 3 bases at J, with 15 bases in the middle. The CDR3 extends over 15 amino acids. CDR3 region: CASSHSGGYYNEQFF. The CDR3 bases are TGTGCCAGCAGCCACTCCGGCGGTTACTACAATGAGCAGTTCTTC.

The V gene is TRBV15, the J gene TRBJ2-7; D tentatively reads TRBD1 or TRBD2 (6 bases each). The CDR3 spans 16 residues. Trimming left V 3 bases short and J 3 bases short, with 18 bases between. Looked up from germline, CDR1 is LNHNV and CDR2 is YYDKDF (reference sequence). The DNA of the CDR3 is TGTGCCACCAGCAGGAGTATACTACAGGGAGGCTACGAGCAGTACTTC. Amino acids: CATSRSILQGGYEQYF.

The rearrangement joins TRBV28 to TRBJ1-4; D remains ambiguous. The ends were cut back, 6 bases at V and 0 bases at J, with 11 bases in the middle. Germline V lookup: CDR1 MDHEN, CDR2 SYDVKM. CDR3 size: 15 residues. The CDR3: CASRQRMATNEKLFF. CDR3 bases: TGTGCCAGCAGACAAAGGATGGCAACTAATGAAAAACTGTTTTTT. Full variable domain (outside the CDR3, taken from reference TRBV28 and TRBJ1-4): DVKVTQSSRYLVKRTGEKVFLECVQDMDHENMFWYRQDPGLGLRLIYFSYDVKMKEKGDIPEGYSVSREKKERFSLILESASTNQTSMYLCASRQRMATNEKLFFGSGTQLSVL.

This chain joins TRBV28 and TRBJ2-7; no clear D gene. The CDR3 has 15 amino acids. V lost 3 bases and J lost 10, with 22 bases in between. Germline V lookup: CDR1 MDHEN, CDR2 SYDVKM. CDR3 loop: CASSLQTLALPRQYF. The CDR3 DNA reads TGTGCCAGCAGTTTGCAAACCCTGGCCCTCCCCAGACAGTACTTC. The full variable domain, its missing parts supplied by reference TRBV28 and TRBJ2-7, is DVKVTQSSRYLVKRTGEKVFLECVQDMDHENMFWYRQDPGLGLRLIYFSYDVKMKEKGDIPEGYSVSREKKERFSLILESASTNQTSMYLCASSLQTLALPRQYFGPGTRLTVT.

The chain is built from TRBV5-1 and TRBJ2-7; D is perhaps TRBD1 (5 bases). This CDR3 contains 17 residues. Deletions cut 0 bases from V and 1 base from J, with 17 bases between. CDR1 and CDR2 (germline): SGHRS, YFSETQ. For the CDR3, the DNA is TGCGCCAGCAGCTTGGTTTCCTGGGGCGTATCATCCTACGAGCAGTACTTC. Its protein product is CASSLVSWGVSSYEQYF.

The rearrangement links TRBV5-1 to TRBJ2-5, with D unresolved. Germline V CDR1 and CDR2: SGHRS, YFSETQ. This CDR3 has 16 amino acids. Trimming cost V 0 bases and J 5 bases, with 17 bases left between them. This CDR3 is CASSLATSNIQETQYF. The CDR3 DNA reads TGCGCCAGCAGCTTGGCGACCTCTAACATCCAGGAGACCCAGTACTTC.

The V and J genes are TRBV30 and TRBJ1-4; D gene uncertain. The V gene's germline CDR1 is GTSNPN and CDR2 SVGIG (reference sequence). This CDR3 contains 11 residues. The V end was cut by 5 bases, the J end by 8 bases, with 9 bases between. CDR3 coding DNA: TGTGCCTGGTTAGGATCCGAAAAACTGTTTTTT. It codes for CAWLGSEKLFF. The full variable domain, with the rest looked up from reference TRBV30 and TRBJ1-4, is SQTIHQWPATLVQPVGSPLSLECTVEGTSNPNLYWYRQAAGRGLQLLFYSVGIGQISSEVPQNLSASRPQDRQFILSSKKLLLSDSGFYLCAWLGSEKLFFGSGTQLSVL.

V is TRBV6-1 and J is TRBJ1-2, with 7 bases that match TRBD1. CDR3 size: 13 residues. Germline lookup yields CDR1 MNHNS and CDR2 SASEGT. With 6 bases clipped from V and 3 bases from J, the junction kept 4 bases outside the gene matches. The CDR3 DNA reads TGTGCCAGCAGCCTTACAGGGGACTATGGCTACACCTTC. Residues: CASSLTGDYGYTF.

The V and J genes are TRBV6-1 and TRBJ2-7; 8 positions match TRBD2. The CDR3 is made up of 14 amino acids. Germline V gene data show CDR1 as MNHNS and CDR2 as SASEGT. J was trimmed by 1 base and V by 8 bases; bases with no gene match: 7. The CDR3 here is CASRRGLDSYEQYF. For the CDR3, the DNA is TGTGCCAGCCGGAGGGGACTAGATTCCTACGAGCAGTACTTC.

V usage is TRBV18 and J usage is TRBJ2-1, with 10 positions matching TRBD1. The germline CDR1 and CDR2 sequences are KGHSH and LQKENI. The CDR3 loop spans 14 amino acids. Trimming took 6 bases from V and 5 from J; bases not matched to a gene: 4. The CDR3 nucleotides read TGTGCCAGCTCTCCGGGACAGGGGAACAATGAGCAGTTCTTC. Translated: CASSPGQGNNEQFF.